What follows describes a single TCR beta chain. This entry comes from a study of blood T cell repertoires in COVID-19. Overall study context: From the United States, Italy and Spain came samples of acute and convalescent COVID-19.

CDR1 is SNHLY and CDR2 is FYNNEI in the germline V gene. This CDR3 is built from 17 residues. The J segment lost 4 bases and the V segment lost 6 bases, leaving 13 bases of the junction unmatched. Authors' processing steps: Quantification of nucleated cells was approximated via reference gene primer amplification. Data came from immunoSEQ multiplex PCR; TCRdb stores just in-frame clones and leaves some out. V and J calls and clone size are given by that table; D and trimming were obtained from the DNA. Among approximately 50,000 clones listed, about 90% were seen once. The sequencing input was peripheral blood. The clonotype originates from a human donor in a cohort sampled during active COVID-19. V and J are TRBV2 and TRBJ1-5, with 9 bases matching TRBD1. CDR3 protein: CASRPASGTGNNQPQHF. CDR3 coding DNA: TGTGCCAGCAGGCCAGCCTCCGGGACAGGGAATAATCAGCCCCAGCATTTT.